These 30 T cell receptor beta chains were all obtained from the same sample, sequenced in a study of blood T cell repertoires in COVID-19 (dated by TCRdb to between 2020 and 2021). The library came from the immunoSEQ multiplex PCR assay. This is the immuneACCESS table as TCRdb keeps it, with only in-frame sequences that have V and J called. A part of the clones is gone; compared with another copy, unresolved V genes explain less than half, and the rest is unexplained. The sample table contains around 120,000 clones; only one count was recorded for about 80% of them. The top ten hold 8.5% to 10% of the sample. The sample taken for sequencing was peripheral blood. Every receptor here comes from a man aged 35-49 years with active or convalescent COVID-19.

This chain uses TRBV6-2 or TRBV6-3 with TRBJ2-1; no reliable D call. CDR3 length equals 15 residues. With 6 bases removed from V and 0 bases from J, the gap between germline ends came to 12 bases. CDR1 is MNHEY, CDR2 SVGEGT, per germline. The DNA of the CDR3 is TGTGCCAGCAGACCTCCCGGGTCCTCCTACAATGAGCAGTTCTTC. Translated, it gives CASRPPGSSYNEQFF.

This clone was seen just once. The rearrangement uses TRBV28 and TRBJ2-7; tentatively, D is TRBD2 (5 bases). Germline V gene sequence: CDR1 MDHEN, CDR2 SYDVKM. The length of the CDR3 is 14 residues. Between the trimmed V and J ends, which lost 3 bases and 6 bases, there was a span of 15 bases. Here the CDR3 DNA reads TGTGCCAGCAGTTTCGGGAATACGAATGGCGAGCAGTACTTC. Encoded protein: CASSFGNTNGEQYF. Combining the CDR3 with reference TRBV28 and TRBJ2-7 gives the whole variable domain DVKVTQSSRYLVKRTGEKVFLECVQDMDHENMFWYRQDPGLGLRLIYFSYDVKMKEKGDIPEGYSVSREKKERFSLILESASTNQTSMYLCASSFGNTNGEQYFGPGTRLTVT.

The V call is TRBV4-3, the J call TRBJ2-7; D perhaps matches TRBD2 (5 bases). CDR3 size: 15 residues. The V and J ends lost 0 bases and 3 bases respectively, with 12 bases between them. Germline V gene data show CDR1 as LGHNA and CDR2 as YSLEER. The CDR3 nucleotides are TGCGCCAGCAGCCAAGATCATGAGGGCTACTACGAGCAGTACTTC. Its protein is CASSQDHEGYYEQYF.

The rearrangement joins TRBV3-1 (or the pseudogene TRBV3-2) to TRBJ1-5; D ambiguous. The CDR3 is 12 amino acids. CDR1 LGHDT and CDR2 YNNKEL come from the germline V gene (reference sequence). V lost 4 bases to trimming and J lost 3 bases, with 4 bases between them. The CDR3 protein is CASSLLNQPQHF. CDR3 DNA: TGTGCCAGCAGCCTCCTCAATCAGCCCCAGCATTTT.

About this clone: Other DNA sequences in this sample translate to the same CDR3. The chain carries TRBV19 and TRBJ1-2; 11 positions agree with TRBD1. In germline, CDR1 is LNHDA, CDR2 SQIVND (reference sequence). The V and J ends lost 5 bases and 8 bases, in that order; junction bases with no gene match: 7. The CDR3 extends over 14 amino acids. The CDR3 nucleotides are TGTGCCAGTAGTCCGCCGGGACAGGGGGACGGCTACACCTTC. The encoded protein is CASSPPGQGDGYTF.

This CDR3 is CASSNTPGQGSQPQHF. The CDR3 region has the DNA TGTGCCAGCAGCAACACCCCCGGACAGGGAAGTCAGCCCCAGCATTTT. The rearrangement joins TRBV6-4 to TRBJ1-5, with 8 bases that match TRBD1. The CDR3 extends over 16 amino acids. J lost 6 bases, V lost 6 bases, and 13 bases had no gene match. Looked up from germline, CDR1 is MRHNA and CDR2 is SNTAGT.

The chain carries TRBV3-1 (or the pseudogene TRBV3-2) and TRBJ2-1; 12 positions agree with TRBD2. The CDR3 spans 18 residues. The germline V gene has CDR1 LGHDT and CDR2 YNNKEL (reference sequence). The V gene end was trimmed by 3 bases and the J gene end by 7 bases; junction bases not matched to a gene: 13. DNA for the CDR3: TGTGCCAGCAGCCATGGGGGGCTAGCGGGGGGGCACAGGAATGAGCAGTTCTTC. As protein: CASSHGGLAGGHRNEQFF.

The chain employs TRBV6-1 and TRBJ2-3; D may be TRBD2 (5 bases). V was shortened by 3 bases and J by 6 bases, with 7 bases between the two germline ends. The germline gives CDR1 MNHNS, CDR2 SASEGT. The CDR3 sequence is 12 residues long. CDR3 residues: CASSEGGDTQYF. CDR3 DNA sequence: TGTGCCAGCAGTGAGGGCGGGGATACGCAGTATTTT.

As concerns this clone: At the DNA level, this CDR3 is encoded by other sequences in the same sample as well. CDR3 nucleotides: TGTGCCTGGAGTGTGGAGGGCTACGAGCAGTACTTC. Protein: CAWSVEGYEQYF. This rearrangement joins TRBV30 to TRBJ2-7; D might be TRBD2 (6 bases). The V gene's germline CDR1 is GTSNPN and CDR2 SVGIG (reference sequence). The CDR3 runs to 12 residues. Trimming pared 0 bases from V and 3 bases from J, leaving 6 bases between. Drawing the rest from reference TRBV30 and TRBJ2-7, the complete variable domain is SQTIHQWPATLVQPVGSPLSLECTVEGTSNPNLYWYRQAAGRGLQLLFYSVGIGQISSEVPQNLSASRPQDRQFILSSKKLLLSDSGFYLCAWSVEGYEQYFGPGTRLTVT.

Notes on this clone: The junction differs from germline at one of its ends, possibly a read error. The chain couples TRBV4-1 to TRBJ2-7, with D unresolved. Germline V gene data show CDR1 as MGHRA and CDR2 as YSYEKL. CDR3 length: 12 amino acids. This CDR3 is CASSQGQNGPHF. For the CDR3, the DNA is TGCGCCAGCAGCCAAGGGCAGAATGGTCCCCACTTC.

The CDR3 loop is CAWAGLAGGIQETQYF. The CDR3 DNA is TGTGCCTGGGCAGGACTAGCGGGGGGGATCCAAGAGACCCAGTACTTC. V is TRBV30 and J is TRBJ2-5; 15 bases are a match to TRBD2. The CDR3 covers 16 residues. V lost 5 bases, J lost 1 base, and 5 bases stayed unmatched. The germline CDR1 and CDR2 sequences are GTSNPN and SVGIG (reference sequence).

CDR3 in amino acids: CASSPTASGGRETQYF. DNA of the CDR3: TGTGCCAGCAGCCCCACGGCCTCGGGGGGGCGAGAGACCCAGTACTTC. The chain carries TRBV9 and TRBJ2-5, with TRBD2 matching 8 bases. This CDR3 has 16 residues. V was clipped by 4 bases and J by 4 bases; unmatched bases: 12. Germline lookup yields CDR1 SGDLS and CDR2 YYNGEE.

V and J are TRBV6-2 or TRBV6-3 and TRBJ1-5; 7 bases are a match to TRBD1. V was pared by 2 bases and J by 6 bases, with 1 base of the junction left unmatched. Germline CDR1 MNHEY, CDR2 SVGEGT. The CDR3 extends over 13 amino acids. The CDR3 sequence is CASSYNRGQPQHF. In nucleotides, the CDR3 is TGTGCCAGCAGTTACAACAGGGGTCAGCCCCAGCATTTT.

Comments on this clone: In the same sample, other DNA sequences code for this CDR3. This sequence joins TRBV7-2 and TRBJ2-7; perhaps TRBD1 as D (6 bases). V lost 4 bases and J 1 base, leaving 8 bases between the germline ends. There are 13 residues in the CDR3. From germline, CDR1 is SGHTA and CDR2 FQGNSA. This CDR3 is CASSSGQSYEQYF. CDR3 nucleotide sequence: TGTGCCAGCAGCTCGGGACAATCCTACGAGCAGTACTTC.

The CDR3 DNA is TGCAGCGTTGAGGGGTTACATTCGGGACAAGAGACCCAGTACTTC. It is translated as CSVEGLHSGQETQYF. The rearrangement joins TRBV29-1 to TRBJ2-5; TRBD2 might be the D (5 bases). The CDR3 extends over 15 amino acids. The V gene lost 3 bases and the J gene lost 2 bases, with 16 bases spanning the gap. The germline V gene has CDR1 SQVTM and CDR2 ANQGSEA.

The rearrangement joins TRBV10-3 to TRBJ1-1; 8 positions match TRBD1. This CDR3 comprises 15 residues. Losses at the gene ends were 5 bases for V and 1 base for J; bases not matched to a gene: 6. Germline V gene lookup returns CDR1 ENHRY and CDR2 SYGVKD. The CDR3: CAISKTGEANTEAFF. CDR3 nucleotides: TGTGCCATCAGTAAGACAGGGGAGGCGAACACTGAAGCTTTCTTT.

The chain carries TRBV6-1 and TRBJ1-3; no reliable D call. V lost 7 bases to trimming and J lost 1 base, with 14 bases between them. The CDR3 runs to 15 residues. Germline assignment: CDR1 MNHNS and CDR2 SASEGT. The CDR3 DNA is TGTGCCAGCACCCAAAATGCGGGATCTGGAAACACCATATATTTT. Protein product: CASTQNAGSGNTIYF.

The chain employs TRBV6-5 and TRBJ2-5; TRBD2 matches 8 bases. CDR1 is MNHEY, CDR2 SVGAGI, per germline. The junction had 10 bases not matched to a gene; V was cut back by 9 bases and J by 7 bases. The CDR3 runs to 13 residues. Here the CDR3 reads CASDGGAEVTQYF. The DNA of the CDR3 is TGTGCCAGTGACGGGGGGGCCGAGGTGACCCAGTACTTC.

The chain joins TRBV9 to TRBJ2-3; 8 positions agree with TRBD2. Germline values: CDR1 SGDLS, CDR2 YYNGEE. Trimming removed 1 base from V and 6 bases from J; junction bases left unmatched: 7. The CDR3 extends over 15 amino acids. The CDR3 is CASSVNTGGPDTQYF. The CDR3 bases are TGTGCCAGCAGCGTAAATACGGGGGGGCCCGATACGCAGTATTTT. Looking up the rest from reference TRBV9 and TRBJ2-3 gives the full variable domain: DSGVTQTPKHLITATGQRVTLRCSPRSGDLSVYWYQQSLDQGLQFLIQYYNGEERAKGNILERFSAQQFPDLHSELNLSSLELGDSALYFCASSVNTGGPDTQYFGPGTRLTVL.

The gene calls are TRBV27 and TRBJ2-2; 13 bases line up with TRBD2. The CDR3 covers 18 residues. Germline-derived CDR1 and CDR2 are MNHEY and SMNVEV (reference sequence). J gave up 1 base and V 5 bases, and 7 bases lay outside the gene matches. DNA of the CDR3: TGTGCCAGCAGTCGGACTAGCGGGGGTGTCGGGAACACCGGGGAGCTGTTTTTT. Translation: CASSRTSGGVGNTGELFF.

The chain recombines TRBV20-1 with TRBJ2-7; no reliable D call. CDR3 length: 13 residues. Trimming shortened V by 3 bases and J by 2 bases, and 11 bases separated the two germline ends. Germline V gene lookup returns CDR1 DFQATT and CDR2 SNEGSKA (reference sequence). CDR3 sequence reads: CSASVPGPYEQYF. The CDR3 region has the DNA TGCAGTGCTAGTGTCCCTGGGCCCTACGAGCAGTACTTC.

J is TRBJ2-7 and V is TRBV6-5; the match to TRBD1 covers 7 bases. The trim removed 7 bases at V and 5 bases at J, leaving 8 bases unmatched. There are 13 residues in the CDR3. Germline CDR1 is MNHEY and CDR2 is SVGAGI. The CDR3 DNA is TGTGCCAGCACCGGGACAGCTTTAGACGAGCAGTACTTC. Translated: CASTGTALDEQYF.

This chain joins TRBV5-6 and TRBJ2-7; D perhaps matches TRBD1 (6 bases). Germline V CDR1 and CDR2: SGHDT, YYEEEE. Between the trimmed V and J ends, which lost 5 bases and 9 bases, there was a span of 21 bases. The CDR3 extends over 14 amino acids. For the CDR3, the DNA is TGTGCCAGCAGGTCCCGGGCAGGGGCGATTCCGCAGTACTTC. It encodes CASRSRAGAIPQYF.

V and J are TRBV2 and TRBJ1-4; D perhaps matches TRBD1 (5 bases). This CDR3 comprises 15 residues. Looked up from germline, CDR1 is SNHLY and CDR2 is FYNNEI. V gave up 6 bases and J gave up 0 bases, with 11 bases separating them. The CDR3 bases are TGTGCCAGCAGGGCAAGACAGTCAACTAATGAAAAACTGTTTTTT. Its translation: CASRARQSTNEKLFF.

The table lists this clone with a few counts. The chain carries TRBV5-4 and TRBJ2-3; D unresolved. V was trimmed by 1 base and J by 6 bases, leaving 6 bases between them. From germline, CDR1 is SGHNT and CDR2 YYREEE (reference sequence). The CDR3 has 12 amino acids. DNA of the CDR3: TGTGCCAGCAGCTTGATTGCGGATACGCAGTATTTT. Amino acid sequence: CASSLIADTQYF. The full variable domain, its missing parts supplied by reference TRBV5-4 and TRBJ2-3, is ETGVTQSPTHLIKTRGQQVTLRCSSQSGHNTVSWYQQALGQGPQFIFQYYREEENGRGNFPPRFSGLQFPNYSSELNVNALELDDSALYLCASSLIADTQYFGPGTRLTVL.

The rearrangement links TRBV10-3 to TRBJ2-7; D possibly corresponds to TRBD1 (5 bases). Germline assignment: CDR1 ENHRY and CDR2 SYGVKD. There are 13 residues in the CDR3. The V and J ends lost 5 bases and 3 bases respectively, with 11 bases between them. Here the CDR3 reads CAISLGHNYEQYF. CDR3 DNA: TGTGCCATCAGTCTCGGACATAACTACGAGCAGTACTTC.

The chain employs TRBV29-1 and TRBJ2-3; D is unclear. Trimming removed 2 bases at V and 5 bases at J, with 11 bases between. This CDR3 region has 13 residues. Germline V gives CDR1 SQVTM, CDR2 ANQGSEA. CDR3 bases: TGCAGCGTTGAAAATCCTGGGCGAGATACGCAGTATTTT. Its protein is CSVENPGRDTQYF.

V is TRBV19 and J is TRBJ2-3, with 8 nucleotides matching TRBD2. With 3 bases clipped from V and 6 bases from J, the junction kept 8 bases outside the gene matches. Germline V gene lookup returns CDR1 LNHDA and CDR2 SQIVND (reference sequence). This CDR3 contains 15 residues. The CDR3 region is CASSMERGRPDTQYF. The CDR3 nucleotides read TGTGCCAGTAGTATGGAGCGGGGGAGGCCTGATACGCAGTATTTT.

The chain has TRBV5-6 and TRBJ1-1; D uncertain. The CDR3 is 13 amino acids. V lost 4 bases and J 1 base, leaving 8 bases between the germline ends. From germline, CDR1 is SGHDT and CDR2 YYEEEE. The CDR3 spells CASSLRGNTEAFF. The CDR3 nucleotides read TGTGCCAGCAGCCTGCGGGGGAACACTGAAGCTTTCTTT.

The J gene is TRBJ2-6, the V gene TRBV3-1 (or the pseudogene TRBV3-2), with a tentative D call TRBD2 (5 bases). Trimming removed 1 base from V and 0 bases from J, with 13 bases in between. The V gene's germline CDR1 is LGHDT and CDR2 YNNKEL (reference sequence). This CDR3 contains 18 residues. The CDR3 nucleotides are TGTGCCAGCAGCCAAGGATACCTCGGACTCTCTGGGGCCAACGTCCTGACTTTC. Its translation is CASSQGYLGLSGANVLTF.